This is a list of T cell receptor beta chains from one sample in a study of cytomegalovirus exposure and HLA in healthy donors. Assay: immunoSEQ multiplex PCR; the TCRdb copy retains only in-frame clones and omits some. The sample holds tens of thousands of clones, 70% to 85% seen once. The sequenced material came from PBMCs. These receptors came from a man younger than 45 in good health and CMV-seronegative. CDR3s include the opening cysteine and the closing phenylalanine or tryptophan. A D gene is named only where the DNA matches it firmly. Size is stated for part of the rows, as once, few or many counts, or as a class when the clone is expanded.

TRBJ1-2	.	.	TRBV18	CASSPPNLGRNYGYTF	TGTGCCAGCTCACCACCGAACCTGGGGCGGAACTATGGCTACACCTTC
TRBJ1-1	.	.	TRBV7-9	CASVTDENTEAFF	TGTGCCAGCGTCACAGATGAAAACACTGAAGCTTTCTTT
TRBJ2-5	.	TRBD1	TRBV5-8	CASSGGGQGAQETQYF	TGTGCCAGCAGCGGGGGGGGACAGGGGGCTCAAGAGACCCAGTACTTC
TRBJ2-7	.	TRBD1	TRBV12-5	CASGIPRQGAPHEQYF	TGTGCTAGTGGTATCCCCCGGCAGGGGGCCCCTCACGAGCAGTACTTC
TRBJ1-1	.	.	TRBV6-4	CASSQDRNTEAFF	TGTGCCAGCAGCCAAGACAGGAACACTGAAGCTTTCTTT
TRBJ1-5	.	.	TRBV18	CASSPGGINQPQHF	TGTGCCAGCTCACCAGGGGGGATTAATCAGCCCCAGCATTTT
TRBJ2-1	.	TRBD1	TRBV5-8	CASSSDRAFEQFF	TGTGCCAGCAGCTCAGACAGGGCCTTTGAGCAGTTCTTC
TRBJ1-1	.	.	TRBV5-1	CASSLGGTDEAFF	TGCGCCAGCAGCTTGGGCGGGACGGATGAAGCTTTCTTT
TRBJ2-2	.	TRBD2	TRBV27	CASSSSLAGRSGELFF	TGTGCCAGCAGTTCCAGTCTAGCGGGGAGGTCCGGGGAGCTGTTTTTT
TRBJ2-1	.	.	TRBV6-5	CASSSDTAMTQRQFF	TGTGCCAGCAGCTCGGACACGGCCATGACCCAGAGGCAGTTCTTC
TRBJ2-7	.	.	TRBV19	CASSISVTSYEQYF	TGTGCCAGTAGTATAAGCGTAACCTCCTACGAGCAGTACTTC
TRBJ1-2	.	.	TRBV10-1	CASSPGTNYGYTF	TGCGCCAGCAGCCCCGGGACAAACTATGGCTACACCTTC
TRBJ2-7	.	.	TRBV7-9	CASSFAAPGTQNEQYF	TGTGCCAGCAGCTTTGCGGCCCCCGGGACACAAAACGAGCAGTACTTC
TRBJ2-7	.	.	TRBV27	CASSGGGEPYEQYF	TGTGCCAGCTCGGGCGGGGGCGAACCCTACGAGCAGTACTTC
TRBJ2-7	.	TRBD1	TRBV5-6	CASSSWDRTYEQYF	TGTGCCAGCAGCTCCTGGGACAGGACCTACGAGCAGTACTTC
TRBJ2-3	.	TRBD2	TRBV15	CATSRSPQRGADTQYF	TGTGCCACCAGCAGGTCCCCCCAGCGGGGCGCAGATACGCAGTATTTT
TRBJ1-1	few	TRBD1	TRBV29-1	CSVPGQGTEAFF	TGCAGCGTCCCGGGACAGGGAACTGAAGCTTTCTTT
TRBJ1-6	.	.	TRBV5-4	CASSLVVGEDSPLHF	TGTGCCAGCAGCTTGGTAGTAGGGGAGGATTCACCCCTCCACTTT
TRBJ1-4	.	TRBD1	TRBV25-1	CASSDPGTGDEKLFF	TGTGCCAGCAGTGATCCCGGAACAGGGGACGAAAAACTGTTTTTT
TRBJ1-1	.	.	TRBV7-9	CASSEGFATEAFF	TGTGCCAGCAGCGAGGGTTTCGCCACTGAAGCTTTCTTT
TRBJ1-1	.	TRBD1	TRBV18	CASSLGTGANTEAFF	TGTGCCAGCTCACTGGGGACAGGGGCGAACACTGAAGCTTTCTTT
TRBJ2-7	.	TRBD1	TRBV30	CAWSRRTGGYEQYF	TGTGCCTGGAGTCGTAGGACAGGGGGCTACGAGCAGTACTTC
TRBJ2-7	.	TRBD1	TRBV19	CASSISRDSGEQYF	TGTGCCAGTAGTATTTCCCGGGACAGTGGCGAGCAGTACTTC
TRBJ2-3	.	.	TRBV9	CASSHTQGRGTSTDTQYF	TGTGCCAGCAGCCACACCCAGGGGCGGGGGACCAGCACAGATACGCAGTATTTT
TRBJ1-2	few	.	TRBV5-5	CASSSGGAAMGYTF	TGTGCCAGCAGCTCTGGGGGGGCGGCTATGGGCTACACCTTC
TRBJ1-2	.	.	TRBV6-1	CASSEDPREGSGYTF	TGTGCCAGCAGTGAAGACCCCAGGGAAGGATCGGGCTACACCTTC
TRBJ2-1	.	.	TRBV4-1	CASSQVDMGVWSYNEQFF	TGCGCCAGCAGCCAAGTAGACATGGGCGTTTGGTCCTACAATGAGCAGTTCTTC
TRBJ2-7	.	.	TRBV27	CASSGGAGYEQYF	TGTGCCAGCAGTGGGGGGGCAGGATACGAGCAGTACTTC
TRBJ2-2	.	.	TRBV6-5	CASSYSQGFTGELFF	TGTGCCAGCAGTTACTCCCAGGGTTTCACCGGGGAGCTGTTTTTT
TRBJ2-3	.	.	TRBV27	CASSLSGGRTDTQYF	TGTGCCAGCAGTTTGTCGGGGGGCCGGACAGATACGCAGTATTTT
TRBJ1-4	.	.	TRBV28	CASSSGPNEKLFF	TGTGCCAGCAGTTCAGGTCCTAATGAAAAACTGTTTTTT
TRBJ1-1	few	.	TRBV5-1	CASSLALGREAFF	TGCGCCAGCAGCTTGGCCCTGGGGAGGGAAGCTTTCTTT
TRBJ2-5	.	.	TRBV6-1	CASSEVLFGGLAQYF	TGTGCCAGCAGTGAAGTCTTATTTGGGGGCTTGGCCCAGTACTTC
TRBJ1-2	.	TRBD1	TRBV5-1	CASSLGGSTGGYGYTF	TGCGCCAGCAGCTTAGGGGGATCTACAGGGGGCTATGGCTACACCTTC
TRBJ2-1	.	TRBD2	TRBV27	CASSLLAGGPYNEQFF	TGTGCCAGCAGTTTATTGGCGGGGGGGCCATACAATGAGCAGTTCTTC
TRBJ1-6	.	TRBD1	TRBV19	CASRPTGQGNSPLHF	TGTGCCAGTAGACCAACGGGACAGGGGAATTCACCCCTCCACTTT
TRBJ2-2	.	TRBD2	TRBV25-1	CASSISGGMTGELFF	TGTGCCAGCAGTATTAGCGGGGGTATGACCGGGGAGCTGTTTTTT
TRBJ1-5	.	TRBD1	TRBV5-3	CARRKNRGGNQPQHF	TGTGCCAGAAGAAAAAACAGGGGCGGCAATCAGCCCCAGCATTTT
TRBJ2-7	.	TRBD2	TRBV18	CASSGTSGGEQYF	TGTGCCAGCTCAGGGACTAGCGGGGGCGAGCAGTACTTC
TRBJ1-1	.	TRBD1	TRBV13	CASSLGQPNTEAFF	TGTGCCAGCAGCTTGGGACAGCCGAACACTGAAGCTTTCTTT
TRBJ1-6	.	.	TRBV19	CASSPPARAGNNSPLHF	TGTGCCAGTAGCCCACCCGCCCGCGCCGGGAATAATTCACCCCTCCACTTT
TRBJ2-3	.	TRBD1	TRBV6-1	CASSGGTGSWDTQYF	TGTGCCAGCAGTGGAGGGACAGGGAGTTGGGATACGCAGTATTTT
TRBJ1-3	.	TRBD1	TRBV4-1	CASSRPGQDPSGNTIYF	TGCGCCAGCAGCCGCCCGGGACAGGACCCCTCTGGAAACACCATATATTTT